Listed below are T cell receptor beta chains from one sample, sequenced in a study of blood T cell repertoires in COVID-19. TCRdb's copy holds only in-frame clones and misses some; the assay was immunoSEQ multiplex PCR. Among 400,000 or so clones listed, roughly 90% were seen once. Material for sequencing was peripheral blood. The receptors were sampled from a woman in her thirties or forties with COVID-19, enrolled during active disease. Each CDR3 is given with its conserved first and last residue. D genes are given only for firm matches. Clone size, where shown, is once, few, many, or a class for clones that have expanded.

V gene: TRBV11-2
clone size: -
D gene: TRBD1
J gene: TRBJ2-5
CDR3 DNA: TGTGCCAGCAGCATTCAACAGGGGATCGAGACCCAGTACTTC
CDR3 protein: CASSIQQGIETQYF

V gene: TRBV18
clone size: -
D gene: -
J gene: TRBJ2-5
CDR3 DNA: TGTGCCAGCTCACCCCTTGAGACCCAGTACTTC
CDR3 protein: CASSPLETQYF

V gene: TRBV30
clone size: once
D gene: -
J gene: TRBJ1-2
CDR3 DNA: TGTGCCTGGACCCGATCAGGACTTGACTATGGCTACACCTTC
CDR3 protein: CAWTRSGLDYGYTF

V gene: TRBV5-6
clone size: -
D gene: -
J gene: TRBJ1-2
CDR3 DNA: TGTGCCAGCAGCTTAGGGGCAGGGTCAGACTATGGCTACACCTTC
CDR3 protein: CASSLGAGSDYGYTF

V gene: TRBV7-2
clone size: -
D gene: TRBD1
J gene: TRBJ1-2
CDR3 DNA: TGTGCCAGCAGCTTAGGGCAGGGGGCGCGTGGCTACACCTTC
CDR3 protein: CASSLGQGARGYTF

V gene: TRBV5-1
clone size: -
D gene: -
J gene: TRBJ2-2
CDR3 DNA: TGCGCCAGCAGCTTATCAGGGGCCGGCACCGGGGAGCTGTTTTTT
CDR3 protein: CASSLSGAGTGELFF

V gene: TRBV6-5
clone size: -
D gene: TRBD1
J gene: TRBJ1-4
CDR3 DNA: TGTGCCAGCCATTGGACAGGGGCGGCTGAAAAACTGTTTTTT
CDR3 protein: CASHWTGAAEKLFF

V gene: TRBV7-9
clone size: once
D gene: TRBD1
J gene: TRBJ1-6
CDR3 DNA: TGTGCCAGCAGCCCACTGGGGACAGCCAATTCACCCCTCCACTTT
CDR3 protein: CASSPLGTANSPLHF

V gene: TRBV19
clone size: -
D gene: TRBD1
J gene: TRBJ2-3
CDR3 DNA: TGTGCCAGTAGTTCACCGGGACAGAGCACAGATACGCAGTATTTT
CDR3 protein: CASSSPGQSTDTQYF

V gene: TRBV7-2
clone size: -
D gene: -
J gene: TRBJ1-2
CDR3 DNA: TGTGCCAGCAGCTTGGTGGGGGGTAACTATGGCTACACCTTC
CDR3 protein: CASSLVGGNYGYTF

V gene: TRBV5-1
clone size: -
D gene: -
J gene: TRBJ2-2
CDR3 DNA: TGCGCCAGCAGCTTGAAAGATAGACAGGGACTCACCGGGGAGCTGTTTTTT
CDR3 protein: CASSLKDRQGLTGELFF

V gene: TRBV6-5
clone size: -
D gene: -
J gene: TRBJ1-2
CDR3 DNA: TGTGCCAGCAGTTACTCGCAGGCAAACTATGGCTACACCTTC
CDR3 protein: CASSYSQANYGYTF

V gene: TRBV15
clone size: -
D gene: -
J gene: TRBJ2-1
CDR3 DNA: TGTGCCACCAGCAGGCCAGGGCAGGGTGAGCAGTTCTTC
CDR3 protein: CATSRPGQGEQFF

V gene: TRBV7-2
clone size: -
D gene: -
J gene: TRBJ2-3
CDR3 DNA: TGTGCCAGCAGCCTCAGGGATACGCAGTATTTT
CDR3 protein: CASSLRDTQYF

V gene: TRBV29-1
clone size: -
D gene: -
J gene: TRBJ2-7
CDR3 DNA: TGCAGCGTTGAAGTACAGGAGGGGATCTACGAGCAGTACTTC
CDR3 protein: CSVEVQEGIYEQYF

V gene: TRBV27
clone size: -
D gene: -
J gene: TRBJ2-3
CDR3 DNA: TGTGCCAGCAGTCCGGAGGGAGTAGATACGCAGTATTTT
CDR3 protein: CASSPEGVDTQYF

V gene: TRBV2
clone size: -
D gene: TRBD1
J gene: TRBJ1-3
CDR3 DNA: TGTGCCACTACGGGACAGGGGTACCCCCAGGGGGGAAACACCATATATTTT
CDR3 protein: CATTGQGYPQGGNTIYF

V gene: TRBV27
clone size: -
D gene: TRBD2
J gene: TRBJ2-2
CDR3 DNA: TGTGCCAGCAGTCTCACTAGCGGGAGGGCGCAGGGGTCCGGGGAGCTGTTTTTT
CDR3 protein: CASSLTSGRAQGSGELFF

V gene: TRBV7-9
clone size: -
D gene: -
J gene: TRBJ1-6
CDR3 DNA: TGTGCCAGCAGACCCGAGGGTGCTAATTCACCCCTCCACTTT
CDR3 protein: CASRPEGANSPLHF

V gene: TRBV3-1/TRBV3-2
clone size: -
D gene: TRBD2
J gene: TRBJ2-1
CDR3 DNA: TGTGCCAGCAGCCGGAGGACTAGCACGGATGAGCAGTTCTTC
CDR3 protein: CASSRRTSTDEQFF

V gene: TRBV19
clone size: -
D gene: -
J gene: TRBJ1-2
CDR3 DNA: TGTGCCAGTAGTACTCGGGACTATGGCTACACCTTC
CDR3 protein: CASSTRDYGYTF

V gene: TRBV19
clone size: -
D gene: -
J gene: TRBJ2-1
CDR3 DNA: TGTGCCAGTAGTATGTATTCTAACGGCAATGAGCAGTTCTTC
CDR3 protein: CASSMYSNGNEQFF

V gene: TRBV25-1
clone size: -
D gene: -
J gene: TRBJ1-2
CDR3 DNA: TGTGCCAGCCAACAGGGAAACTATGGCTACACCTTC
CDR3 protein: CASQQGNYGYTF

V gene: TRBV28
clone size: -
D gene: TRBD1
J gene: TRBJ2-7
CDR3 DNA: TGTGCCAGCGGCCGACAGGGGAGCCACGAGCAGTACTTC
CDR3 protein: CASGRQGSHEQYF

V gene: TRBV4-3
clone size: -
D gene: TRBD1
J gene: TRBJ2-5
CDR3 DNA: TGCGCCAGCAGCCAAGATCAGGGGGCGTACGGGACCCAGTACTTC
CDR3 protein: CASSQDQGAYGTQYF

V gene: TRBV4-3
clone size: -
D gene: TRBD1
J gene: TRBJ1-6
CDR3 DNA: TGCGCCAGCAGCCAGGGTCGTCCCGGGACAGGGAATTCACCCCTCCACTTT
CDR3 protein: CASSQGRPGTGNSPLHF

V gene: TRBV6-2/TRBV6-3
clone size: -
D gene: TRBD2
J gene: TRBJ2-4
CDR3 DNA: TGTGCCAGCAGTCTCGGGAGGGGGGGAGCCAAAAACATTCAGTACTTC
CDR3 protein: CASSLGRGGAKNIQYF

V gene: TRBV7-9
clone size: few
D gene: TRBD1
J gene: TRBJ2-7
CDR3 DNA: TGTGCCAGCAGACCATCCGGGACAGGGACCTACGAGCAGTACTTC
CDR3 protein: CASRPSGTGTYEQYF

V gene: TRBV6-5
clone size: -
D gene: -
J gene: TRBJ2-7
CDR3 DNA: TGTGCCAGCAGTTACGGGCCCCTCTACGAGCAGTACTTC
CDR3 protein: CASSYGPLYEQYF

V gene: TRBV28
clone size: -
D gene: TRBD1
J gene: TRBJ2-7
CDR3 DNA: TGTGCCAGCTCCTGGGCTGGGACAGGGGGCTACGAGCAGTACTTC
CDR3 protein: CASSWAGTGGYEQYF

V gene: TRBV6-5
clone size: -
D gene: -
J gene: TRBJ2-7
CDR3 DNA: TGTGCCAGCAGTCCCGGGACACCTATATACGAGCAGTACTTC
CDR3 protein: CASSPGTPIYEQYF

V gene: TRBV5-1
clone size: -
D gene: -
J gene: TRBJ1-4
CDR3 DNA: TGCGCCAGCAGCTCTGGGGGGGTTAATGAAAAACTGTTTTTT
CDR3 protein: CASSSGGVNEKLFF

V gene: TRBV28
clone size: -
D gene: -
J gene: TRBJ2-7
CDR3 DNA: TGTGCCAGCAAACTAGAAGTCGGCTCCTACGAGCAGTACTTC
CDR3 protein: CASKLEVGSYEQYF

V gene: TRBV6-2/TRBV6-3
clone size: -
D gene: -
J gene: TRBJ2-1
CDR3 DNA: TGTGCCAGCAGTTACTCCGGGCGCGGGACTCGCTTCTACAATGAGCAGTTCTTC
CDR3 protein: CASSYSGRGTRFYNEQFF

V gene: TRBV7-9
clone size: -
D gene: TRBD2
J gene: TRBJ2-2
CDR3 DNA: TGTGCCAGCAGCTTAGCGGGGAGTAGCGGGAGTGTGACCACCGGGGAGCTGTTTTTT
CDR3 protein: CASSLAGSSGSVTTGELFF

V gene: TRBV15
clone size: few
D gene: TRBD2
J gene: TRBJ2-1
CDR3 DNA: TGTGCCACCAGCAGCCAAACTAGCGGGAGGTTTCTGCGTGAGCAGTTCTTC
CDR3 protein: CATSSQTSGRFLREQFF

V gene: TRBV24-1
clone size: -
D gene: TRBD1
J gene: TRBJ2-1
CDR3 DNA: TGTGCCACCAGTGATTCCCCTGGGACAGGGGGGCAGTTCTTC
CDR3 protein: CATSDSPGTGGQFF

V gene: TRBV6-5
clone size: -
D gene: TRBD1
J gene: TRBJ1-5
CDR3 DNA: TGTGCCAGCAGTTACTCGGGACAGTTAAATCAGCCCCAGCATTTT
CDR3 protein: CASSYSGQLNQPQHF

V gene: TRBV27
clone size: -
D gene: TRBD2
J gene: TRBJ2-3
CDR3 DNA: TGTGCCAGCAGTCCCCTGCGGGAGATCACAGATACGCAGTATTTT
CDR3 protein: CASSPLREITDTQYF

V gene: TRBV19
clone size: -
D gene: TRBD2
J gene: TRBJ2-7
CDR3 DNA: TGTGCCAGTAGTATAGGACTAGCGTTGCACGAGCAGTACTTC
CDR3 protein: CASSIGLALHEQYF

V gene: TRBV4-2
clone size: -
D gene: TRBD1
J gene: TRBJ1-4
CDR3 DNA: TGTGCCAGCAGCCAAGCCCCAACAGGGGGAGATGAAAAACTGTTTTTT
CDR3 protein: CASSQAPTGGDEKLFF

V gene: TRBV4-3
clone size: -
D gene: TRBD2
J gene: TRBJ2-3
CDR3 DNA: TGCGCCAGCAGCCAAGACCCAGTGGTAGCGGGGGGGATTAGCACAGATACGCAGTATTTT
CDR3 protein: CASSQDPVVAGGISTDTQYF

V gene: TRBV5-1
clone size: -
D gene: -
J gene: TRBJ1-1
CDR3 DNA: TGCGCCAGCAGCTGGGATAGGGGGAACACTGAAGCTTTCTTT
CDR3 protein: CASSWDRGNTEAFF

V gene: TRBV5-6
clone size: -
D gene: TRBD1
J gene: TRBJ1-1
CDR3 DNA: TGTGCCAGCAGCTTGGGGGGACAGATGGACACTGAAGCTTTCTTT
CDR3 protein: CASSLGGQMDTEAFF

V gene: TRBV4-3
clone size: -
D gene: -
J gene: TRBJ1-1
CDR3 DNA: TGCGCCAGCAGCCAAGATTGGGGCAGGCGGAACACTGAAGCTTTCTTT
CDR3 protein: CASSQDWGRRNTEAFF

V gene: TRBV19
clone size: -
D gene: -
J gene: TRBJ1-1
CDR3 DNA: TGTGCCAGTAGTCCCGGGGAGGCAGAGCCCAGGAACACTGAAGCTTTCTTT
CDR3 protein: CASSPGEAEPRNTEAFF

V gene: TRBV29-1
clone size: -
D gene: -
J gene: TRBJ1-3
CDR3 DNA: TGCAGCGTGATCGTAGCTGGAAACACCATATATTTT
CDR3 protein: CSVIVAGNTIYF

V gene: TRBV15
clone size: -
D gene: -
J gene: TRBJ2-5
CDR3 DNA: TGTGCCACCAGCAGAGACAGACTCCAAGAGACCCAGTACTTC
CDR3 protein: CATSRDRLQETQYF

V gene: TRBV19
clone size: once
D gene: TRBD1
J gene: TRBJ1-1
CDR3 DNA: TGTGCCAGCGGACAGGTCGGAGGGGGCACTGAAGCTTTCTTT
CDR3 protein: CASGQVGGGTEAFF

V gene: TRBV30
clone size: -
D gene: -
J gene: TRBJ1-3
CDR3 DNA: TGTGCCTGGAGTGTACTATTAGGGGAGGGCTTCGGCGGAATCTCTGGAAACACCATATATTTT
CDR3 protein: CAWSVLLGEGFGGISGNTIYF

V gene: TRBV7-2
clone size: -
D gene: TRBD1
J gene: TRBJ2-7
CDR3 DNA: TGTGCCAGCAGCTTATGGACAGGGCCCTACGAGCAGTACTTC
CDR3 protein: CASSLWTGPYEQYF

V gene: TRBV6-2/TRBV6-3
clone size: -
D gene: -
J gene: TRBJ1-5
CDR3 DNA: TGTGCCAGCAGCCTACACGTTATTAGCAATCAGCCCCAGCATTTT
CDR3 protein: CASSLHVISNQPQHF

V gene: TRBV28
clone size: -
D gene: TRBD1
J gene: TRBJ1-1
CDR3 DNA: TGTGCCAGCAGTTCTATACGACAGGGGGCATCCTTAAAGGACACTGAAGCTTTCTTT
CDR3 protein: CASSSIRQGASLKDTEAFF

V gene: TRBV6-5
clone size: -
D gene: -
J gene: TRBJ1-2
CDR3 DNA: TGTGCCAGCAGCGACCAACCGGGAGTAAACTATGGCTACACCTTC
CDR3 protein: CASSDQPGVNYGYTF

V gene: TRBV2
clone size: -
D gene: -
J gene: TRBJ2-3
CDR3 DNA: TGTGCCAGCAGCCCACCGGGTACGCAGTATTTT
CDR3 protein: CASSPPGTQYF

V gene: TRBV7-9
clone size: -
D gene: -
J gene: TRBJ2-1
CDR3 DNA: TGTGCCAGCAGCTTAACGACATTCCTCTACAATGAGCAGTTCTTC
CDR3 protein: CASSLTTFLYNEQFF

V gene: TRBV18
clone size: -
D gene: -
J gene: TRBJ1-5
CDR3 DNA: TGTGCCAGCTCACCGAAGCTATTGACAGGAACAGGACAGCCCCAGCATTTT
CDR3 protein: CASSPKLLTGTGQPQHF

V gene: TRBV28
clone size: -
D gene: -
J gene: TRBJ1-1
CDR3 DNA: TGTGCCAGCAGTCCCTCCACGAAGACAGTTAACACTGAAGCTTTCTTT
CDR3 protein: CASSPSTKTVNTEAFF

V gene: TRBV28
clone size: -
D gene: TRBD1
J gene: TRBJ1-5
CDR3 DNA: TGTGCCAGCAACTCACAGGGGCACCAGCCCCAGCATTTT
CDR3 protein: CASNSQGHQPQHF